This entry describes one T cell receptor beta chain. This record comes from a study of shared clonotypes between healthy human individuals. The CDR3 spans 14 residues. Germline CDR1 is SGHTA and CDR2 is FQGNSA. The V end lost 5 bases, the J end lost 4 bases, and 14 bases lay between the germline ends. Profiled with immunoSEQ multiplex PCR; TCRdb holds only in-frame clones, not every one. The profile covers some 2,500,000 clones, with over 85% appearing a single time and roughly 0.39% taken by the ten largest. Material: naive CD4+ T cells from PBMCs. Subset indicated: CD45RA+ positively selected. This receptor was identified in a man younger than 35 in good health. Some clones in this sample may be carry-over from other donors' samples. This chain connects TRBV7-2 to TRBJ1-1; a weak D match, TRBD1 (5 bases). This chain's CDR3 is CASSPQTVGTEAFF. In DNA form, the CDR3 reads TGTGCCAGCAGCCCCCAGACAGTTGGCACTGAAGCTTTCTTT.